Each of the 21 T cell receptor beta chains below was sequenced from the same sample in a study of cytomegalovirus exposure and HLA in healthy donors. The PCR employed 60 Vbeta primers together with 13 Jbeta primers. Sequenced by immunoSEQ multiplex PCR; TCRdb stores in-frame clones only, minus some. In the table there are some 150,000 clones, roughly 72% of which are singletons. The specimen was PBMCs. The origin of the receptors is a man aged 35 to 55 in good health and CMV-seronegative.

This clone came up once. The rearrangement uses TRBV7-3 and TRBJ2-1, with 9 positions matching TRBD1. CDR3 length: 15 residues. The V gene end was trimmed by 3 bases and the J gene end by 6 bases; junction bases not matched to a gene: 6. The V gene's germline CDR1 is SGHTA and CDR2 FQGTGA. The CDR3 bases are TGTGCCAGCAGCTTCCGACAGGGGGGGGTCAATGAGCAGTTCTTC. The encoded protein is CASSFRQGGVNEQFF.

This clone was observed a few times. The V call is TRBV15, the J call TRBJ2-5; 9 nucleotides agree with TRBD1. The tail of the sequence fits TRBJ2-7 better, so the J call may be wrong. Germline CDR1 LNHNV, CDR2 YYDKDF (reference sequence). This CDR3 contains 14 residues. In nucleotides, the CDR3 is TGTGCCACCAGCAGGGACAGGGGTAGGTACGAGCAGTACTTC. As protein: CATSRDRGRYEQYF.

This chain joins TRBV10-3 and TRBJ2-7; 8 bases agree with TRBD1. With V trimmed by 5 bases and J by 7 bases, 7 bases remained unmatched. Germline V gene data show CDR1 as ENHRY and CDR2 as SYGVKD. The CDR3 consists of 13 residues. DNA for the CDR3: TGTGCCATCAGTCCCAAACAGGGGGAGGAGCAGTACTTC. Translating gives CAISPKQGEEQYF.

The table lists this clone with a count of one. This specimen includes other DNA sequences encoding the same CDR3. The chain combines TRBV5-4 with TRBJ1-4; 7 bases agree with TRBD1. The CDR3 sequence is 15 residues long. Germline V lookup: CDR1 SGHNT, CDR2 YYREEE (reference sequence). Trimming took 4 bases from V and 4 from J; bases not matched to a gene: 7. CDR3 DNA: TGTGCCAGCAGCCAAACTGGGACAGTTAATGAAAAACTGTTTTTT. It encodes CASSQTGTVNEKLFF.

This chain connects TRBV2 to TRBJ2-3, with TRBD1 as a possible D gene (6 bases). The V end was cut by 6 bases, the J end by 1 base, with 11 bases between. In germline, CDR1 is SNHLY, CDR2 FYNNEI. CDR3 length: 14 residues. This chain's CDR3 is CASRPQGGTDTQYF. The CDR3 region has the DNA TGTGCCAGCAGACCACAGGGAGGCACAGATACGCAGTATTTT.

This clone was seen more than once but under ten times. J is TRBJ2-7 and V is TRBV9, with TRBD1 matching over 9 bases. Germline V gives CDR1 SGDLS, CDR2 YYNGEE. J gave up 3 bases and V 2 bases, and 0 bases lay outside the gene matches. CDR3 size: 13 residues. The CDR3 loop is CASSVTGGYEQYF. CDR3 nucleotides: TGTGCCAGCAGCGTGACAGGGGGCTACGAGCAGTACTTC. Drawing the rest from reference TRBV9 and TRBJ2-7, the complete variable domain is DSGVTQTPKHLITATGQRVTLRCSPRSGDLSVYWYQQSLDQGLQFLIQYYNGEERAKGNILERFSAQQFPDLHSELNLSSLELGDSALYFCASSVTGGYEQYFGPGTRLTVT.

Only a few counts were recorded for this clone. This chain links TRBV10-2 with TRBJ1-6, with D maybe TRBD1 (6 bases). In germline, CDR1 is WSHSY, CDR2 SAAADI. V lost 5 bases, J lost 8 bases, and 13 bases lay in between. The CDR3 sequence is 14 residues long. Here the CDR3 reads CASSPGGGHSPLHF. The CDR3 DNA is TGCGCCAGCAGTCCCGGGGGGGGGCATTCACCCCTCCACTTT.

The chain joins TRBV28 to TRBJ2-7; D call uncertain. V was pared by 6 bases and J by 4 bases, with 10 bases between. This CDR3 has 12 amino acids. CDR1 and CDR2 (germline): MDHEN, SYDVKM. As DNA, the CDR3 is TGTGCCAGCAGCCGATTTACTTACGAGCAGTACTTC. Translating gives CASSRFTYEQYF.

This clone showed up just a few times. V gene TRBV10-3 combines with J gene TRBJ1-1; 8 bases match TRBD1. The CDR3 extends over 13 amino acids. Looked up from germline, CDR1 is ENHRY and CDR2 is SYGVKD. Trimming at V came to 6 bases and at J to 1 base, leaving 1 base not matched to a gene. The CDR3 nucleotides read TGTGCCATCAGAACAGGGGGGAACACTGAAGCTTTCTTT. This sequence encodes CAIRTGGNTEAFF.

This clone came up once. V gene TRBV11-2 combines with J gene TRBJ2-3; D unclear. Trimming pared 1 base from V and 2 bases from J, leaving 13 bases between. Germline V gene data show CDR1 as SGHAT and CDR2 as FQNNGV. This CDR3 has 16 residues. The CDR3 nucleotides read TGTGCCAGCAGCTTAGTCAGCGTCTACCTCACAGATACGCAGTATTTT. Protein product: CASSLVSVYLTDTQYF.

V gene TRBV2 combines with J gene TRBJ2-1; 7 bases line up with TRBD2. Germline values: CDR1 SNHLY, CDR2 FYNNEI. V was clipped by 4 bases and J by 6 bases; unmatched bases: 6. CDR3 length: 14 residues. Here the CDR3 DNA reads TGTGCCAGCAGTGGATCCTGGGGGGGCAATGAGCAGTTCTTC. Its protein is CASSGSWGGNEQFF.

About this clone itself: Compared with germline, one end of the junction differs, possibly owing to a read error. The chain uses TRBV7-9 and TRBJ1-5; D is undetermined. The CDR3 covers 16 residues. The V gene's germline CDR1 is SEHNR and CDR2 FQNEAQ (reference sequence). CDR3 DNA sequence: TGTGCCAGCAGCCGCCAAGTGGCAGGCCCAAATCAGCCCCAGAATTTT. Protein: CASSRQVAGPNQPQNF.

This clone appeared a few times. This chain joins TRBV5-1 and TRBJ2-1; TRBD1 matches 7 bases. Germline CDR1 reads SGHRS; CDR2 reads YFSETQ. The CDR3 covers 13 residues. V dropped 5 bases and J dropped 3; count of bases not matched to a gene: 2. The CDR3 sequence: CASRRDSYNEQFF. The DNA of the CDR3 is TGCGCCAGCAGGAGGGACAGCTACAATGAGCAGTTCTTC.

This clone has a handful of counts. This chain connects TRBV5-4 to TRBJ1-2; 8 bases align to TRBD1. V lost 4 bases to trimming and J lost 4 bases; unmatched junction nucleotides: 6. CDR1 SGHNT and CDR2 YYREEE come from the germline V gene (reference sequence). This CDR3 is 14 amino acids long. This CDR3 reads CASSTRQGIYGYTF. As DNA, the CDR3 is TGTGCCAGCAGCACACGACAGGGGATCTATGGCTACACCTTC.

The V call is TRBV11-2, the J call TRBJ2-5; the D is unclear. Looked up from germline, CDR1 is SGHAT and CDR2 is FQNNGV. Trimming shortened V by 3 bases and J by 4 bases, and 3 bases separated the two germline ends. CDR3 length: 11 residues. DNA for the CDR3: TGTGCCAGCAGCTTCGGAGAGACCCAGTACTTC. This codes for CASSFGETQYF.

This chain uses TRBV5-6 with TRBJ1-2, with 8 positions matching TRBD1. The CDR3 is 16 residues long. In germline, CDR1 is SGHDT, CDR2 YYEEEE. V dropped 4 bases and J dropped 3; count of bases not matched to a gene: 11. CDR3 DNA: TGTGCCAGCAGCGGGACCCAGGGGGCGCTTGACTATGGCTACACCTTC. It translates to CASSGTQGALDYGYTF. Full variable domain (rest looked up from reference TRBV5-6 and TRBJ1-2): DAGVTQSPTHLIKTRGQQVTLRCSPKSGHDTVSWYQQALGQGPQFIFQYYEEEERQRGNFPDRFSGHQFPNYSSELNVNALLLGDSALYLCASSGTQGALDYGYTFGSGTRLTVV.

The chain couples TRBV9 to TRBJ1-1, with D unresolved. The CDR3 is 13 amino acids. Per the germline V gene, CDR1 is SGDLS and CDR2 is YYNGEE. Trimming pared 1 base from V and 1 base from J, leaving 5 bases between. The CDR3 spells CASSVRGNTEAFF. The CDR3 DNA follows: TGTGCCAGCAGCGTACGAGGGAACACTGAAGCTTTCTTT.

This sequence joins TRBV10-2 and TRBJ2-3, with D possibly matching TRBD2 (5 bases). The CDR3 runs 14 residues. The ends were cut back, 1 base at V and 6 bases at J, with 11 bases in the middle. Germline assignment: CDR1 WSHSY and CDR2 SAAADI. As DNA, the CDR3 is TGCGCCAGCAGTGAGTTTCGACCGGGGGATACGCAGTATTTT. It is translated as CASSEFRPGDTQYF.

The chain joins TRBV6-1 to TRBJ2-3; TRBD1 agrees at 7 bases. With 6 bases clipped from V and 4 bases from J, the junction kept 7 bases outside the gene matches. CDR3 size: 14 residues. The germline gives CDR1 MNHNS, CDR2 SASEGT. CDR3 nucleotides: TGTGCCAGCAGCCAGGGGCAGGGGGCAGATACGCAGTATTTT. Amino acid sequence: CASSQGQGADTQYF.

The chain employs TRBV5-4 and TRBJ2-7; 8 positions agree with TRBD2. The CDR3 covers 16 residues. Germline CDR1 is SGHNT and CDR2 is YYREEE (reference sequence). The V and J ends lost 4 bases and 0 bases, in that order; junction bases with no gene match: 9. CDR3 loop: CASSRGGVPGSYEQYF. The DNA of the CDR3 is TGTGCCAGCAGCCGGGGGGGGGTGCCGGGCTCCTACGAGCAGTACTTC.

The chain carries TRBV30 and TRBJ1-2; D may be TRBD1 (5 bases). Looked up from germline, CDR1 is GTSNPN and CDR2 is SVGIG (reference sequence). CDR3 length: 13 residues. V dropped 3 bases and J dropped 7 bases, with 15 bases sitting between them. DNA of the CDR3: TGTGCCTGGAGGGGGGAGGGTGTAGCTGGCTACACCTTC. This gives the protein CAWRGEGVAGYTF.